This T cell receptor (beta chain) derives from a study of control samples from healthy donors and cancer patients. The method was immunoSEQ multiplex PCR; TCRdb's version includes in-frame clones alone and lacks a portion of them. Of tens of thousands of clones listed, roughly 91% were seen once; the top ten hold 15% to 19%. This CDR3 spans 17 amino acids. CDR1 and CDR2 (germline): MGHRA, YSYEKL. V dropped 1 base and J dropped 0; count of bases not matched to a gene: 6. This clonotype originated in a man in his thirties or forties in good health. Material: blood. V and J are TRBV4-1 and TRBJ1-5; 7 bases fit TRBD1. CDR3 region: CASSQAPDRNSNQPQHF. The CDR3 DNA follows: TGCGCCAGCAGCCAAGCCCCGGACAGGAATAGCAATCAGCCCCAGCATTTT.